Below, 32 T cell receptor beta chains from the same sample are listed, as sequenced in a study of blood T cell repertoires in COVID-19. Libraries were prepared by immunoSEQ multiplex PCR; TCRdb keeps only in-frame clonotypes and omits some of them. The data show roughly 220,000 clones, about 87% seen once. The sequenced material came from peripheral blood. These TCRs come from a man in his fifties or sixties with acute or convalescent COVID-19.

V is TRBV7-9 and J is TRBJ1-3; maybe TRBD1 (6 bases). The V end was cut by 5 bases, the J end by 0 bases, with 11 bases between. The CDR3 has 15 residues. CDR1 is SEHNR and CDR2 is FQNEAQ in the germline V gene (reference sequence). The CDR3 coding sequence is TGTGCCAGCAGCGCCTCAGGGGTCTCTGGAAACACCATATATTTT. Protein product: CASSASGVSGNTIYF.

In this sample, this clone turned up once. This chain uses TRBV14 with TRBJ1-3; D not certain. This CDR3 spans 14 amino acids. Germline assignment: CDR1 SGHDN and CDR2 FVKESK. The V end lost 0 bases, the J end lost 2 bases, and 5 bases lay between the germline ends. The CDR3 nucleotides are TGTGCCAGCAGCCAAGACGTCGCTGGAAACACCATATATTTT. Amino acids: CASSQDVAGNTIYF.

J is TRBJ2-3 and V is TRBV19; 10 bases are a match to TRBD2. With V trimmed by 7 bases and J by 5 bases, 12 bases remained unmatched. CDR3 length: 16 residues. The germline gives CDR1 LNHDA, CDR2 SQIVND (reference sequence). The CDR3 DNA reads as TGTGCCAGTACCCTAACCCCGGGACTAGCGCAAGATACGCAGTATTTT. Residues: CASTLTPGLAQDTQYF.

V usage is TRBV5-1 and J usage is TRBJ1-1, with 9 bases lining up with TRBD1. The V gene end was trimmed by 4 bases and the J gene end by 3 bases; junction bases not matched to a gene: 10. Germline V gene sequence: CDR1 SGHRS, CDR2 YFSETQ. This CDR3 is built from 16 residues. CDR3 bases: TGCGCCAGCAGCCCGCTGGGACAGGGCGATTACACTGAAGCTTTCTTT. Protein product: CASSPLGQGDYTEAFF.

V usage is TRBV29-1 and J usage is TRBJ1-2; TRBD1 matches at 7 bases. This CDR3 is 12 amino acids long. V dropped 4 bases and J dropped 4; count of bases not matched to a gene: 3. Looked up from germline, CDR1 is SQVTM and CDR2 is ANQGSEA. Here the CDR3 DNA reads TGCAGCGTTGGCCAGGGGGGCTATGGCTACACCTTC. Its translation: CSVGQGGYGYTF.

The CDR3 DNA is TGTGCCAGTACCGCCGGGGCCAGGGGAAGACACACTGAAGCTTTCTTT. Amino acid sequence: CASTAGARGRHTEAFF. The chain has TRBV19 and TRBJ1-1; a possible D gene is TRBD1 (6 bases). The CDR3 consists of 16 residues. Germline CDR1 and CDR2: LNHDA and SQIVND (reference sequence). With 7 bases removed from V and 3 bases from J, the gap between germline ends came to 21 bases.

This clone was seen only once. V and J are TRBV5-1 and TRBJ1-1; tentatively, D is TRBD1 (6 bases). Germline V lookup: CDR1 SGHRS, CDR2 YFSETQ. Trimming removed 0 bases at V and 0 bases at J, with 15 bases between. The CDR3 has 17 residues. CDR3 DNA sequence: TGCGCCAGCAGCTTGGCGGCCGGGACATCGGTGAACACTGAAGCTTTCTTT. It translates to CASSLAAGTSVNTEAFF.

The CDR3 spells CASRGQGTDTQYF. The CDR3 region has the DNA TGTGCCAGCAGGGGGCAGGGCACAGATACGCAGTATTTT. The chain combines TRBV6-5 with TRBJ2-3, with a possible D match to TRBD1 (5 bases). V was clipped by 6 bases and J by 1 base, with 8 bases between them. This CDR3 spans 13 amino acids. CDR1 is MNHEY and CDR2 is SVGAGI in the germline V gene.

The chain joins TRBV2 to TRBJ1-1, with TRBD1 matching over 7 bases. CDR1 is SNHLY, CDR2 FYNNEI, per germline. The CDR3 totals 17 residues. Trimming took 2 bases from V and 4 from J; bases not matched to a gene: 13. CDR3 coding DNA: TGTGCCAGCAGTGAAAACCCGTTCGGGCAGGGGGGCACTGAAGCTTTCTTT. Translated, it gives CASSENPFGQGGTEAFF.

The DNA for the CDR3 is TGTGCCAGCAGCCAATTAAACAGGGGCGATGGCTACACCTTC. Amino acid sequence: CASSQLNRGDGYTF. J is TRBJ1-2 and V is TRBV3-1 (or the pseudogene TRBV3-2), with 7 bases that match TRBD1. V lost 2 bases and J lost 6; bases outside the gene matches: 6. Germline V gene data show CDR1 as LGHDT and CDR2 as YNNKEL (reference sequence). The length of the CDR3 is 14 residues.

The chain couples TRBV12-2 to TRBJ2-5; the table's D call, TRBD1, was not checked against the DNA. TRBV12-2 is classified as a pseudogene. This CDR3 contains 15 residues. CDR3 residues: CASRSPQDTQETQYF. CDR3 coding DNA: TGTGCAAGTCGCTCGCCCCAGGACACTCAAGAGACCCAGTACTTC.

This rearrangement joins TRBV30 to TRBJ1-5; unclear D gene. Trimming shortened V by 8 bases and J by 6 bases, and 5 bases separated the two germline ends. Per the germline V gene, CDR1 is GTSNPN and CDR2 is SVGIG (reference sequence). The CDR3 covers 9 residues. In DNA form, the CDR3 reads TGTGCCCCGCGTCAGCCCCAGCATTTT. It yields the protein CAPRQPQHF.

As to this clone: Other DNA sequences within the sample encode an identical CDR3. The chain links TRBV12-3 or TRBV12-4 to TRBJ2-7; no clear D. V dropped 5 bases and J dropped 0 bases, with 5 bases sitting between them. CDR3 length: 12 amino acids. This CDR3 reads CASSPSSYEQYF. The DNA of the CDR3 is TGTGCCAGCAGTCCGAGCTCCTACGAGCAGTACTTC.

This sequence joins TRBV6-2 or TRBV6-3 and TRBJ1-1; D possibly corresponds to TRBD1 (5 bases). V lost 4 bases to trimming and J lost 1 base, with 13 bases between them. This CDR3 is 15 amino acids long. Germline CDR1 and CDR2: MNHEY and SVGEGT. The CDR3 reads CASSFNRQENTEAFF. CDR3 nucleotide sequence: TGTGCCAGCAGTTTTAACAGGCAAGAGAACACTGAAGCTTTCTTT.

The chain is built from TRBV5-1 and TRBJ2-7; 8 nucleotides align to TRBD1. V lost 0 bases to trimming and J lost 6 bases; unmatched junction nucleotides: 8. Germline lookup yields CDR1 SGHRS and CDR2 YFSETQ. This CDR3 has 15 amino acids. CDR3: CASSLAPPTGGEQYF. CDR3 DNA: TGCGCCAGCAGCTTGGCACCGCCTACAGGGGGCGAGCAGTACTTC.

This chain uses TRBV30 with TRBJ1-1; weak D call: TRBD1 (6 bases). Trimming took 3 bases from V and 8 from J, leaving 22 bases between them. Per the germline V gene, CDR1 is GTSNPN and CDR2 is SVGIG (reference sequence). The CDR3 is 15 residues long. CDR3 sequence (DNA): TGTGCCTGGAGGTTACCCTCCGGGGGGGCAAAGGAAGCTTTCTTT. The encoded protein is CAWRLPSGGAKEAFF.

The J gene is TRBJ1-4, the V gene TRBV7-8; TRBD1 is a possible D gene (5 bases). Trimming pared 5 bases from V and 0 bases from J, leaving 10 bases between. Germline assignment: CDR1 SGHVS and CDR2 FQNEAQ. This CDR3 contains 15 residues. The CDR3 here is CASSPRTTTNEKLFF. CDR3 sequence (DNA): TGTGCCAGCAGCCCAAGGACAACAACTAATGAAAAACTGTTTTTT.

The V call is TRBV6-5, the J call TRBJ2-1; TRBD2 is a possible D gene (5 bases). With 2 bases removed from V and 2 bases from J, the gap between germline ends came to 10 bases. Germline assignment: CDR1 MNHEY and CDR2 SVGAGI. The CDR3 is 15 residues long. This CDR3 reads CASSYNGRAYNEQFF. For the CDR3, the DNA is TGTGCCAGCAGTTACAACGGGCGGGCCTACAATGAGCAGTTCTTC.

The chain couples TRBV7-6 to TRBJ2-5; possibly TRBD1 for D (6 bases). Germline V CDR1 and CDR2: SGHVS, FNYEAQ. V was trimmed by 0 bases and J by 4 bases, leaving 15 bases between them. This CDR3 contains 16 residues. The CDR3 loop is CASSLALGAGGETQYF. DNA for the CDR3: TGTGCCAGCAGCTTAGCGCTGGGGGCTGGGGGAGAGACCCAGTACTTC.

The chain joins TRBV5-1 to TRBJ2-3; tentatively, D is TRBD1 (6 bases). The germline V and J ends were trimmed by 4 bases and 5 bases, with 11 bases remaining between them. The CDR3 loop spans 13 amino acids. Germline values: CDR1 SGHRS, CDR2 YFSETQ. As DNA, the CDR3 is TGCGCCAGCAGCACCCAGACAGGAGATACGCAGTATTTT. Its protein is CASSTQTGDTQYF.

The gene calls are TRBV19 and TRBJ1-4; 9 nucleotides align to TRBD1. V lost 4 bases, J lost 7 bases, and 7 bases stayed unmatched. This CDR3 has 15 residues. Germline loops: CDR1 LNHDA, CDR2 SQIVND (reference sequence). The CDR3 is CASSRGGQGREKLFF. The DNA for the CDR3 is TGTGCCAGTAGTAGGGGGGGACAGGGCCGTGAAAAACTGTTTTTT.

V is TRBV5-6 and J is TRBJ1-1; 9 bases fit TRBD1. J was trimmed by 1 base and V by 4 bases; bases with no gene match: 2. This CDR3 region has 14 residues. From germline, CDR1 is SGHDT and CDR2 YYEEEE. The CDR3 reads CASSTDRGNTEAFF. The CDR3 DNA reads as TGTGCCAGCAGCACGGACAGGGGGAACACTGAAGCTTTCTTT.

This clone is a singleton in its sample. This chain joins TRBV5-6 and TRBJ1-4; no clear D gene. CDR3 size: 17 residues. V was trimmed by 1 base and J by 0 bases, leaving 13 bases between them. Germline V gives CDR1 SGHDT, CDR2 YYEEEE. CDR3 sequence: CASSLFGVGATNEKLFF. As DNA, the CDR3 is TGTGCCAGCAGCTTGTTCGGGGTCGGAGCAACTAATGAAAAACTGTTTTTT.

The rearrangement uses TRBV6-5 and TRBJ2-1, with D possibly TRBD1 on 5 matching bases. Trimming shortened V by 10 bases and J by 6 bases, and 19 bases separated the two germline ends. Germline V CDR1 and CDR2: MNHEY, SVGAGI. CDR3 length: 14 residues. CDR3 coding DNA: TGTGCCAATCAGGGCTTTGTTCCCCCCAATGAGCAGTTCTTC. It encodes CANQGFVPPNEQFF.

The chain has TRBV28 and TRBJ1-2; 10 bases are shared with TRBD1. The CDR3 is 15 amino acids. The trim removed 5 bases at V and 5 bases at J, leaving 8 bases unmatched. The germline V gene has CDR1 MDHEN and CDR2 SYDVKM. In DNA, the CDR3 is TGTGCCAGCAGTCAACGGACAGGGGGTAAATATGGCTACACCTTC. It translates to CASSQRTGGKYGYTF.

V is TRBV9 and J is TRBJ1-3, with 8 bases matching TRBD1. CDR1 SGDLS and CDR2 YYNGEE come from the germline V gene. The CDR3 runs to 17 residues. V lost 5 bases, J lost 0 bases, and 10 bases stayed unmatched. In DNA form, the CDR3 reads TGTGCCAGCAGTCCCCGGGACAGGCACTTCTCTGGAAACACCATATATTTT. Its translation is CASSPRDRHFSGNTIYF.

Written as DNA, the CDR3 is TGTGCCAGCAGTTACTCGCGAGTATACAATGAGCAGTTCTTC. This encodes CASSYSRVYNEQFF. The gene calls are TRBV6-6 and TRBJ2-1; D gene uncertain. CDR3 length: 14 amino acids. The germline V and J ends were trimmed by 0 bases and 4 bases, with 7 bases remaining between them. Germline lookup yields CDR1 MNHNY and CDR2 SVGAGI (reference sequence).

V gene TRBV7-2 combines with J gene TRBJ1-2; the D gene is possibly TRBD1 (5 bases). Trimming took 4 bases from V and 7 from J, leaving 22 bases between them. The CDR3 loop spans 16 amino acids. CDR1 SGHTA and CDR2 FQGNSA come from the germline V gene. Here the CDR3 DNA reads TGTGCCAGCAGCTCGGCATCTCCATCTTACGGGGGTGGCTACACCTTC. Protein: CASSSASPSYGGGYTF.

The chain has TRBV29-1 and TRBJ1-1; the match to TRBD1 covers 7 bases. Germline V CDR1 and CDR2: SQVTM, ANQGSEA. V was pared by 3 bases and J by 4 bases, with 14 bases of the junction left unmatched. The CDR3 is 16 amino acids. CDR3: CSVDDRGRGPGTEAFF. CDR3 DNA sequence: TGCAGCGTTGACGATAGGGGTAGGGGGCCTGGCACTGAAGCTTTCTTT.

The chain carries TRBV19 and TRBJ2-2; D might be TRBD2 (6 bases). The germline V and J ends were trimmed by 10 bases and 0 bases, with 12 bases remaining between them. This CDR3 comprises 14 residues. The germline CDR1 and CDR2 sequences are LNHDA and SQIVND (reference sequence). The CDR3 coding sequence is TGTGCCACCCCTGGGGGGACGAACACCGGGGAGCTGTTTTTT. Protein product: CATPGGTNTGELFF.

The chain has TRBV4-3 and TRBJ2-3; D not resolved. The CDR3 has 15 amino acids. Deletions cut 0 bases from V and 2 bases from J, with 9 bases between. From germline, CDR1 is LGHNA and CDR2 YSLEER. CDR3 region: CASSQDLANTDTQYF. CDR3 DNA sequence: TGCGCCAGCAGCCAAGATCTGGCAAACACAGATACGCAGTATTTT.

The genes are TRBV7-8 and TRBJ1-2; D may be TRBD1 (6 bases). The CDR3 runs to 13 residues. V was trimmed by 2 bases and J by 7 bases, leaving 11 bases between them. The germline gives CDR1 SGHVS, CDR2 FQNEAQ. In DNA form, the CDR3 reads TGTGCCAGCAGCTTAAGAACAGGGATTGGCTACACCTTC. This encodes CASSLRTGIGYTF. Using reference TRBV7-8 and TRBJ1-2 for the parts outside the CDR3, the full variable domain is GAGVSQSPRYKVAKRGQDVALRCDPISGHVSLFWYQQALGQGPEFLTYFQNEAQLDKSGLPSDRFFAERPEGSVSTLKIQRTQQEDSAVYLCASSLRTGIGYTFGSGTRLTVV.